Presented here are 14 T cell receptor beta chains from one specimen sequenced in a study of T-cell reconstitution after alpha-beta-depleted transplantation in children. The TCRbeta library incorporated unique molecular identifiers. TCRdb itself ran the PCR reads through MiXCR, one entry per CDR3 protein. The sample has about 130,000 distinct CDR3 sequences, roughly 10% seen once. Sample: PBMCs, mostly from graft donor cells, taken 180 days after TCRalphabeta/CD19-depleted stem cell transplant. The receptors stem from a girl under three years old who had a stem cell transplant for combined immunodeficiency, so the T cells may come from the graft donor.

The table lists this clonotype with a few counts. The V call is TRBV12-3 or TRBV12-4, the J call TRBJ2-1, with 7 positions matching TRBD1. V lost 6 bases to trimming and J lost 2 bases; unmatched junction nucleotides: 1. The CDR3 length is 13 residues. In DNA form, the CDR3 reads TGTGCCAGCAGCCAGGGGGCCTACAATGAGCAGTTCTTC. This translates into CASSQGAYNEQFF.

The rearrangement joins TRBV29-1 to TRBJ2-3; 11 nucleotides match TRBD2. Germline V gives CDR1 SQVTM, CDR2 ANQGSEA. With V trimmed by 4 bases and J by 3 bases, 3 bases remained unmatched. The length of the CDR3 is 14 residues. The CDR3 region is CSVGSSGRTDTQYF. CDR3 nucleotide sequence: TGCAGCGTTGGCTCTAGCGGGAGGACAGATACGCAGTATTTT.

The chain links TRBV6-2 or TRBV6-3 to TRBJ1-2; D call uncertain. Looked up from germline, CDR1 is MNHEY and CDR2 is SVGEGT. The V and J ends lost 6 bases and 9 bases respectively, with 17 bases between them. CDR3 length: 13 amino acids. In DNA form, the CDR3 reads TGTGCCAGCAGCTTCCGACAAGTCCATAGCTACACCTTC. This sequence encodes CASSFRQVHSYTF.

The chain combines TRBV12-5 with TRBJ2-5; D unclear. Germline loops: CDR1 LGHNT, CDR2 FRNRAP. V was clipped by 0 bases and J by 5 bases, with 4 bases between them. The CDR3 contains 12 residues. CDR3 nucleotide sequence: TGTGCTAGTGGTTTGGTCGGGGAGACCCAGTACTTC. It translates to CASGLVGETQYF.

This clonotype was detected a few times. This sequence joins TRBV12-3 or TRBV12-4 and TRBJ2-2; D is ambiguous. V lost 6 bases, J lost 0 bases, and 8 bases lay in between. This CDR3 region has 14 residues. CDR3 in amino acids: CASRRSANTGELFF. The CDR3 DNA follows: TGTGCCAGCAGAAGGTCCGCGAACACCGGGGAGCTGTTTTTT.

This chain joins TRBV19 and TRBJ2-1, with 12 nucleotides matching TRBD2. The CDR3 extends over 17 amino acids. Trimming took 6 bases from V and 6 from J; bases not matched to a gene: 12. The germline V gene encodes CDR1 LNHDA and CDR2 SQIVND (reference sequence). In nucleotides, the CDR3 is TGTGCCAGTAGAATGGGGCTAGCGGGGGGGTTGCTCAATGAGCAGTTCTTC. This gives the protein CASRMGLAGGLLNEQFF.

This clonotype occurred a few times. The V and J genes are TRBV2 and TRBJ2-5, with 8 bases that match TRBD2. This CDR3 is built from 15 residues. With 6 bases clipped from V and 5 bases from J, the junction kept 11 bases outside the gene matches. CDR1 SNHLY and CDR2 FYNNEI come from the germline V gene. The CDR3 nucleotides are TGTGCCAGCAGCGATAGCGGGATGGGATGGGAGACCCAGTACTTC. Residues: CASSDSGMGWETQYF.

This rearrangement joins TRBV7-2 to TRBJ1-3, with a possible D match to TRBD1 (6 bases). This CDR3 has 16 residues. The germline V gene has CDR1 SGHTA and CDR2 FQGNSA. Trimming took off 1 base at V and 2 bases at J, with 12 bases between the two ends. The CDR3 DNA follows: TGTGCCAGCAGCTTAGGTCCGGACAGAGCTGGAAACACCATATATTTT. As protein: CASSLGPDRAGNTIYF.

This clonotype showed up just a few times. This CDR3 reads CASSRPDRGQFF. The CDR3 DNA is TGTGCCAGCAGTCGACCGGACAGGGGGCAGTTCTTC. J is TRBJ2-1 and V is TRBV6-2 or TRBV6-3; 9 nucleotides align to TRBD1. The CDR3 has 12 residues. The germline V gene encodes CDR1 MNHEY and CDR2 SVGEGT. V trimming: 5 bases; J trimming: 12 bases; junction bases outside the gene matches: 5.

Comments on this clonotype: The conserved closing phenylalanine or tryptophan is absent in this CDR3, likely reflecting a read error. Because the CDR3's place on the DNA is in doubt, the DNA is left out and the CDR3 is given as listed by TCRdb. V gene TRBV5-1 combines with J gene TRBJ2-7. Germline V gene data show CDR1 as SGHRS and CDR2 as YFSETQ. Counting both end residues, the CDR3 totals 9 amino acids. The CDR3 spells CASSSTDNS.

Many counts were recorded for this clonotype. The J gene is TRBJ2-2, the V gene TRBV7-2, with D perhaps given as TRBD1 or TRBD2 (6 bases each). The CDR3 length is 17 residues. From germline, CDR1 is SGHTA and CDR2 FQGNSA. The V end lost 5 bases, the J end lost 2 bases, and 18 bases lay between the germline ends. The CDR3 DNA follows: TGTGCCAGCAGCAGGGCCTTCCCGGGGGCTAACACCGGGGAGCTGTTTTTT. It translates to CASSRAFPGANTGELFF.

This clonotype was counted between two and nine times. The chain links TRBV5-1 to TRBJ2-4; possible D gene TRBD1, 6 bases. CDR3 length: 14 amino acids. Trimming took off 4 bases at V and 8 bases at J, with 16 bases between the two ends. Per germline, CDR1 SGHRS and CDR2 YFSETQ. CDR3: CASSGGQLLDIQYF. Written as DNA, the CDR3 is TGCGCCAGCAGCGGCGGACAGCTCCTAGACATTCAGTACTTC.

This clonotype has just a few counts. The rearrangement uses TRBV9 and TRBJ2-6; possibly TRBD1 or TRBD2 for D (6 bases each). Trimming took off 0 bases at V and 1 base at J, with 17 bases between the two ends. The CDR3 spans 19 residues. Germline V gene lookup returns CDR1 SGDLS and CDR2 YYNGEE. The chain's CDR3 is CASSVARGMGASGANVLTF. CDR3 nucleotide sequence: TGTGCCAGCAGCGTAGCTCGGGGGATGGGGGCTTCTGGGGCCAACGTCCTGACTTTC.

This clonotype was picked up a small number of times. V and J are TRBV28 and TRBJ2-3; TRBD1 matches at 8 bases. The CDR3 consists of 15 residues. From germline, CDR1 is MDHEN and CDR2 SYDVKM. V was pared by 6 bases and J by 4 bases, with 9 bases of the junction left unmatched. The chain's CDR3 is CASSTRQGNPDTQYF. CDR3 nucleotides: TGTGCCAGCAGCACCCGACAGGGGAACCCAGATACGCAGTATTTT.